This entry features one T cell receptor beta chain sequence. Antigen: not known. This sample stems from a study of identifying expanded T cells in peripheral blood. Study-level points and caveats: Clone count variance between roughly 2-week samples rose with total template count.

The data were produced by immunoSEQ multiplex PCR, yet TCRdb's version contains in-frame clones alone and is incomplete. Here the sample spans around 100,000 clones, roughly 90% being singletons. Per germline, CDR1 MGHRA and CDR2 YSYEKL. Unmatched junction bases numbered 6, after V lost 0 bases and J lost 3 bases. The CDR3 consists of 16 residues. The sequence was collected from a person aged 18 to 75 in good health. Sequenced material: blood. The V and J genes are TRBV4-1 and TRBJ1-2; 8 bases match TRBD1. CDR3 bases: TGCGCCAGCAGCCAAGATGGGACAGGCCTTTACTATGGCTACACCTTC. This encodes CASSQDGTGLYYGYTF.